The 30 T cell receptor beta chains reported below all come from one sample, sequenced in a study of cytomegalovirus exposure and HLA in healthy donors (dated by TCRdb to the late 2010s). To prepare the library, the immunoSEQ multiplex PCR assay was applied. For the multiplex PCR, a mixture combining 60 forward primers for TCR Vbeta segments and 13 reverse primers for TCR Jbeta segments was used. Here the immuneACCESS table is served through TCRdb, limited to in-frame sequences with V and J called. Missing clones are a known gap in these copies; in checked studies unresolved V genes cover under half, and the rest lacks a known reason. The table for this sample lists more than 100,000 clones; 76% of them were counted only once. The biggest ten clones account for about a tenth of the sample. Sequences were obtained from PBMCs. The receptors were gathered from a young woman in good health and CMV-seropositive.

The CDR3 loop is CASSGLANTDTQYF. DNA for the CDR3: TGTGCCAGTAGCGGACTAGCGAACACAGATACGCAGTATTTT. The chain employs TRBV19 and TRBJ2-3; 9 bases are a match to TRBD2. The CDR3 totals 14 residues. V was pared by 6 bases and J by 2 bases, with 3 bases of the junction left unmatched. Germline V gene lookup returns CDR1 LNHDA and CDR2 SQIVND (reference sequence).

The genes are TRBV4-1 and TRBJ1-3; D remains ambiguous. Germline assignment: CDR1 MGHRA and CDR2 YSYEKL. The CDR3 has 16 amino acids. Trimming took off 1 base at V and 4 bases at J, with 14 bases between the two ends. The CDR3 loop is CASSQAALGSGNTIYF. The CDR3 coding sequence is TGCGCCAGCAGCCAAGCTGCTCTGGGCTCGGGAAACACCATATATTTT.

The chain has TRBV19 and TRBJ1-4, with 8 bases lining up with TRBD1. Germline lookup yields CDR1 LNHDA and CDR2 SQIVND (reference sequence). V dropped 3 bases and J dropped 8; count of bases not matched to a gene: 8. The CDR3 spans 15 residues. Here the CDR3 DNA reads TGTGCCAGTAGTATTGGGGGACAGGTAAAAGAAAAACTGTTTTTT. Amino acid sequence: CASSIGGQVKEKLFF.

The chain couples TRBV9 to TRBJ2-5, with 10 positions matching TRBD1. The V gene's germline CDR1 is SGDLS and CDR2 YYNGEE. V was pared by 4 bases and J by 11 bases, with 17 bases of the junction left unmatched. This CDR3 spans 16 amino acids. The CDR3 sequence is CASSPRGGQGRPEQYF. CDR3 DNA: TGTGCCAGCAGCCCCAGGGGGGGACAGGGGAGACCTGAGCAGTACTTC.

The chain joins TRBV9 to TRBJ1-2; the D is unclear. The germline V gene has CDR1 SGDLS and CDR2 YYNGEE. The CDR3 contains 12 residues. V was trimmed by 4 bases and J by 8 bases, leaving 12 bases between them. CDR3 sequence reads: CASSNPGSGYTF. For the CDR3, the DNA is TGTGCCAGCAGCAACCCAGGCTCCGGCTACACCTTC.

This sequence joins TRBV10-2 and TRBJ2-5; D is uncertain. CDR1 is WSHSY, CDR2 SAAADI, per germline. Trimming stripped 0 bases from V and 5 bases from J, with 4 bases between. The CDR3 has 12 residues. CDR3 DNA sequence: TGCGCCAGCAGTGAGTCCGGGGAGACCCAGTACTTC. Protein: CASSESGETQYF.

The rearrangement joins TRBV5-1 to TRBJ2-1, with TRBD1 matching 7 bases. The CDR3 has 16 residues. V lost 0 bases to trimming and J lost 4 bases; unmatched junction nucleotides: 7. Germline-derived CDR1 and CDR2 are SGHRS and YFSETQ. The CDR3 region is CASSLGGTVLYNEQFF. As DNA, the CDR3 is TGCGCCAGCAGCTTGGGGGGGACAGTGCTTTACAATGAGCAGTTCTTC.

The chain joins TRBV14 to TRBJ2-3; D is ambiguous. CDR3 size: 16 residues. Germline CDR1 reads SGHDN; CDR2 reads FVKESK. Trimming pared 4 bases from V and 0 bases from J, leaving 14 bases between. This CDR3 reads CASSPVTWPSTDTQYF. As DNA, the CDR3 is TGTGCCAGCAGCCCAGTTACGTGGCCTAGCACAGATACGCAGTATTTT.

This clone was seen just once. In nucleotides, the CDR3 is TGTGCCAGCAGTATCCCATCGACAGGGGTGACGGGCTACGAGCAGTACTTC. Translated, it gives CASSIPSTGVTGYEQYF. V gene TRBV2 combines with J gene TRBJ2-7; 8 positions match TRBD1. V dropped 5 bases and J dropped 3; count of bases not matched to a gene: 15. Germline CDR1 is SNHLY and CDR2 is FYNNEI. The CDR3 is 17 residues long. The full variable domain, rest sourced from reference TRBV2 and TRBJ2-7, is EPEVTQTPSHQVTQMGQEVILRCVPISNHLYFYWYRQILGQKVEFLVSFYNNEISEKSEIFDDQFSVERPDGSNFTLKIRSTKLEDSAMYFCASSIPSTGVTGYEQYFGPGTRLTVT.

Here the CDR3 reads CASSLEPDNEQFF. In DNA, the CDR3 is TGCGCCAGCAGCTTGGAGCCGGACAATGAGCAGTTCTTC. The chain combines TRBV5-1 with TRBJ2-1, with D hard to call. The CDR3 has 13 residues. The germline V gene encodes CDR1 SGHRS and CDR2 YFSETQ. V lost 0 bases and J 5 bases, leaving 6 bases between the germline ends.

A few counts support this clone. This sequence joins TRBV27 and TRBJ1-1; possible D gene TRBD1, 5 bases. V was shortened by 3 bases and J by 11 bases, with 16 bases between the two germline ends. Per the germline V gene, CDR1 is MNHEY and CDR2 is SMNVEV (reference sequence). This CDR3 is built from 13 residues. As DNA, the CDR3 is TGTGCCAGCAGTTTTGGCCAGGGCTTTGATGCTTTCTTT. As protein: CASSFGQGFDAFF.

The chain links TRBV5-1 to TRBJ2-2, with D hard to call. CDR3 length equals 14 residues. Germline-derived CDR1 and CDR2 are SGHRS and YFSETQ. The V gene lost 1 base and the J gene lost 4 bases, with 8 bases spanning the gap. The CDR3 DNA sequence: TGCGCCAGCAGCTTGAATCCGGGCACCGGGGAGCTGTTTTTT. Translation: CASSLNPGTGELFF.

This clone was observed a handful of times. The identical CDR3 is also encoded by other nucleotide sequences in the sample. CDR3 DNA: TGTGCCAGCAGCGCCAGCCAGGGGGTTACCTACGAGCAGTACTTC. Encoded protein: CASSASQGVTYEQYF. The J gene is TRBJ2-7, the V gene TRBV9; 7 bases map to TRBD1. CDR3 size: 15 residues. Germline V gene sequence: CDR1 SGDLS, CDR2 YYNGEE. Trimming took 3 bases from V and 2 from J; bases not matched to a gene: 8.

The chain carries TRBV5-6 and TRBJ2-5; D might be TRBD2 (6 bases). The germline V gene encodes CDR1 SGHDT and CDR2 YYEEEE. Trimming stripped 2 bases from V and 5 bases from J, with 13 bases between. There are 14 residues in the CDR3. This chain's CDR3 is CASSFSGDLETQYF. CDR3 sequence (DNA): TGTGCCAGCAGCTTTTCGGGGGATTTGGAGACCCAGTACTTC. Filled out from reference TRBV5-6 and TRBJ2-5, the complete variable domain reads DAGVTQSPTHLIKTRGQQVTLRCSPKSGHDTVSWYQQALGQGPQFIFQYYEEEERQRGNFPDRFSGHQFPNYSSELNVNALLLGDSALYLCASSFSGDLETQYFGPGTRLLVL.

The CDR3 nucleotides read TGTGCCAGCTCCCGGGACAGGGACTACGAGCAGTACTTC. Its protein is CASSRDRDYEQYF. The chain links TRBV6-1 to TRBJ2-7; 9 positions agree with TRBD1. The CDR3 length is 13 residues. Germline lookup yields CDR1 MNHNS and CDR2 SASEGT. V was pared by 8 bases and J by 3 bases, with 5 bases of the junction left unmatched.

The chain joins TRBV30 to TRBJ1-5; 11 bases line up with TRBD1. The CDR3 has 14 residues. With 5 bases clipped from V and 2 bases from J, the junction kept 2 bases outside the gene matches. The germline CDR1 and CDR2 sequences are GTSNPN and SVGIG (reference sequence). This chain's CDR3 is CAWGQGARNQPQHF. Here the CDR3 DNA reads TGTGCCTGGGGACAGGGGGCTCGCAATCAGCCCCAGCATTTT.

This chain uses TRBV5-8 with TRBJ2-6; no clear D. The CDR3 has 17 residues. Germline V gene sequence: CDR1 SGHTS, CDR2 YDEGEE. V was pared by 2 bases and J by 0 bases, with 12 bases between. CDR3 sequence: CASSFGRHGSGANVLTF. The CDR3 bases are TGTGCCAGCAGCTTTGGGCGCCATGGCTCTGGGGCCAACGTCCTGACTTTC.

CDR3 DNA: TGTGCCAGCGAGGACAGGGGGCGAAATAGGCAGTTCTTC. Protein product: CASEDRGRNRQFF. The chain has TRBV2 and TRBJ2-1; 11 bases fit TRBD1. The CDR3 sequence is 13 residues long. V dropped 8 bases and J dropped 12; count of bases not matched to a gene: 9. Germline values: CDR1 SNHLY, CDR2 FYNNEI.

In its sample, this clone was seen once. The chain employs TRBV18 and TRBJ1-1, with 9 bases that match TRBD1. Unmatched junction bases numbered 16, after V lost 0 bases and J lost 2 bases. The CDR3 loop spans 20 amino acids. Germline V gene data show CDR1 as KGHSH and CDR2 as LQKENI. The CDR3 region is CASSPPFLLTGGELNTEAFF. CDR3 DNA: TGTGCCAGCTCACCACCGTTCCTCCTAACAGGGGGCGAACTTAACACTGAAGCTTTCTTT.

The chain recombines TRBV6-4 with TRBJ2-1, with TRBD2 as a possible D gene (6 bases). The germline V gene has CDR1 MRHNA and CDR2 SNTAGT. CDR3 length: 14 amino acids. With 3 bases removed from V and 0 bases from J, the gap between germline ends came to 6 bases. DNA of the CDR3: TGTGCCAGCAGTGAGCGGGGCTCCTACAATGAGCAGTTCTTC. It specifies CASSERGSYNEQFF.

The genes are TRBV7-9 and TRBJ1-6, with D unresolved. The V and J ends lost 4 bases and 8 bases respectively, with 9 bases between them. This CDR3 spans 13 amino acids. Germline CDR1 reads SEHNR; CDR2 reads FQNEAQ (reference sequence). CDR3 sequence (DNA): TGTGCCAGCAGCTGGGCGGGCCATTCACCCCTCCACTTT. Translation gives CASSWAGHSPLHF.

This chain uses TRBV5-1 with TRBJ2-7; 7 nucleotides line up with TRBD1. The CDR3 contains 14 residues. V was clipped by 5 bases and J by 3 bases; unmatched bases: 8. Germline-derived CDR1 and CDR2 are SGHRS and YFSETQ. CDR3 residues: CASSTRTGYYEQYF. The CDR3 bases are TGCGCCAGCAGTACCCGGACAGGATACTACGAGCAGTACTTC.

The J gene is TRBJ2-7, the V gene TRBV5-8; TRBD2 matches 8 bases. CDR3 length: 17 residues. The V and J ends lost 3 bases and 7 bases, in that order; junction bases with no gene match: 18. CDR1 SGHTS and CDR2 YDEGEE come from the germline V gene. The chain's CDR3 is CASSSHFREGPLGEQYF. CDR3 coding DNA: TGTGCCAGCAGCTCTCACTTTCGGGAGGGCCCGTTAGGGGAGCAGTACTTC.

The chain uses TRBV7-2 and TRBJ2-5, with TRBD2 matching over 9 bases. The ends lost 1 base at V and 1 base at J; junction bases unmatched: 7. The CDR3 totals 17 residues. Germline-derived CDR1 and CDR2 are SGHTA and FQGNSA. CDR3 residues: CASSLVGASGTQETQYF. CDR3 in DNA: TGTGCCAGCAGCTTAGTAGGGGCTAGCGGGACCCAAGAGACCCAGTACTTC.

This sequence joins TRBV28 and TRBJ1-1, with D possibly TRBD1 on 5 matching bases. There are 17 residues in the CDR3. The germline V gene encodes CDR1 MDHEN and CDR2 SYDVKM. The V end was cut by 5 bases, the J end by 0 bases, with 19 bases between. This chain's CDR3 is CASSRPEAGRVNTEAFF. DNA of the CDR3: TGTGCCAGCAGTCGCCCTGAGGCAGGGAGGGTGAACACTGAAGCTTTCTTT.

The J gene is TRBJ2-1, the V gene TRBV7-9; D call uncertain. The V gene's germline CDR1 is SEHNR and CDR2 FQNEAQ (reference sequence). The CDR3 contains 15 residues. The germline V and J ends were trimmed by 5 bases and 7 bases, with 18 bases remaining between them. The CDR3 reads CASSRPTHTHNEQFF. DNA of the CDR3: TGTGCCAGCAGCCGTCCCACACACACACATAATGAGCAGTTCTTC.

The chain couples TRBV5-6 to TRBJ2-1; weak D call: TRBD2 (6 bases). V dropped 0 bases and J dropped 6 bases, with 10 bases sitting between them. The CDR3 runs 14 residues. The V gene's germline CDR1 is SGHDT and CDR2 YYEEEE. The CDR3 here is CASSLGLEFNEQFF. DNA of the CDR3: TGTGCCAGCAGCTTGGGACTAGAGTTCAATGAGCAGTTCTTC.

In this sample, this clone turned up a few times. The CDR3 protein is CASSKADRGSYEQYF. CDR3 in DNA: TGTGCCAGCAGCAAAGCGGACAGGGGCTCCTACGAGCAGTACTTC. The chain uses TRBV7-9 and TRBJ2-7; TRBD1 agrees at 9 bases. The length of the CDR3 is 15 residues. Germline V gene lookup returns CDR1 SEHNR and CDR2 FQNEAQ (reference sequence). V lost 5 bases, J lost 0 bases, and 5 bases stayed unmatched.

This chain connects TRBV19 to TRBJ1-1, with D possibly being TRBD1 (5 bases). The germline V gene encodes CDR1 LNHDA and CDR2 SQIVND (reference sequence). This CDR3 is built from 12 residues. Trimming removed 6 bases at V and 8 bases at J, with 13 bases between. CDR3 DNA: TGTGCCAGTAGCGGGGGGATGCGGGAAGCTTTCTTT. Its translation: CASSGGMREAFF. Supplemented by reference TRBV19 and TRBJ1-1, the full variable domain reads DGGITQSPKYLFRKEGQNVTLSCEQNLNHDAMYWYRQDPGQGLRLIYYSQIVNDFQKGDIAEGYSVSREKKESFPLTVTSAQKNPTAFYLCASSGGMREAFFGQGTRLTVV.

The V and J genes are TRBV28 and TRBJ2-7, with 10 positions matching TRBD2. The CDR3 is 15 residues long. Per germline, CDR1 MDHEN and CDR2 SYDVKM. V shed 2 bases, J shed 1 base, and the junction held 2 bases outside the gene matches. The DNA of the CDR3 is TGTGCCAGCAGTTTACCTAGCGGGAGTTCCTACGAGCAGTACTTC. It translates to CASSLPSGSSYEQYF.